The source of this TCR beta chain is a study of T-cell reconstitution after alpha-beta-depleted transplantation in children. The TCRbeta library was prepared with unique molecular identifiers. MiXCR, applied by TCRdb to the PCR reads, yields one record per CDR3 protein. Of just under 550,000 distinct CDR3 sequences listed, around 18% are singletons. This clonotype occurred a few times. The CDR3 is made up of 17 amino acids. Germline V gene data show CDR1 as MGHRA and CDR2 as YSYEKL. V lost 1 base to trimming and J lost 5 bases, with 20 bases between them. This TCR was sampled from a human donor who donated a stem cell graft to a child with acute lymphoblastic leukemia. The chain uses TRBV4-1 and TRBJ1-2; possible D gene TRBD1, 6 bases. The input for sequencing was PBMCs from the stem cell graft donor, taken from the stem cell graft. The CDR3 sequence: CASSQVRTARHPYGYTF. The CDR3, as DNA: TGCGCCAGCAGCCAAGTGCGGACAGCTAGACATCCGTATGGCTACACCTTC.